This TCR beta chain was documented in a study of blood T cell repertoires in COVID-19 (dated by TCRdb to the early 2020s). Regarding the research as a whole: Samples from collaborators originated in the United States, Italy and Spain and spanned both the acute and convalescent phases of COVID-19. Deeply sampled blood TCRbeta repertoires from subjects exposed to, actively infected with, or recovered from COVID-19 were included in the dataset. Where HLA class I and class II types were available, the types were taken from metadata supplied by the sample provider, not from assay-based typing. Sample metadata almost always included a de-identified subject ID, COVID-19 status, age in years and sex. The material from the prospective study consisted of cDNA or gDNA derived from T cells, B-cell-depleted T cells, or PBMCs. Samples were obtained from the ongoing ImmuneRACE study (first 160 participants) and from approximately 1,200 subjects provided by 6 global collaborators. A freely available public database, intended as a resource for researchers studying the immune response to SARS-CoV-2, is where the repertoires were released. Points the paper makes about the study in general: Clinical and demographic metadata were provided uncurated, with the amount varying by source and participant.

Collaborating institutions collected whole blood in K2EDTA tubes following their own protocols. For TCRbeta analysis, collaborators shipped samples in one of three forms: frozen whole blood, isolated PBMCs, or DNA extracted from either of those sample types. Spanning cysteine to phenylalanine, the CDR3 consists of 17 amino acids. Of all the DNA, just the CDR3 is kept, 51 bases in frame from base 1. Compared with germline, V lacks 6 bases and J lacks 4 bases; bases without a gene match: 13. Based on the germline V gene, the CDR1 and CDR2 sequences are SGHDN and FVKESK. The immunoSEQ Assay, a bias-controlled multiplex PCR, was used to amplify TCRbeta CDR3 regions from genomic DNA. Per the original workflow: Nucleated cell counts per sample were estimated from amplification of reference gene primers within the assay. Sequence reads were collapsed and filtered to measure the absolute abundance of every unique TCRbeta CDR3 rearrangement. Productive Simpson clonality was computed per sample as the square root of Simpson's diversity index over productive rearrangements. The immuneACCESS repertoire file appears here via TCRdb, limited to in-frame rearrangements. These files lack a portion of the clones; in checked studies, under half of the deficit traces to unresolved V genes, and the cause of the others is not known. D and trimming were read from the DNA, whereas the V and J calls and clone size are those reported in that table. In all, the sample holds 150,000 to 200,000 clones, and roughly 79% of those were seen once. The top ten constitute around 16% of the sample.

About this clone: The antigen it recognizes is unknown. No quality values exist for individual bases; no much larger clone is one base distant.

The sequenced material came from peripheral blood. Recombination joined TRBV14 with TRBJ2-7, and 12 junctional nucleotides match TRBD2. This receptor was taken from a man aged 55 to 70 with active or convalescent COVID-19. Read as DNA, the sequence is TGTGCCAGCAGTCGCCTAGCGGGAGGGCGAGAGGGGTACGAGCAGTACTTC. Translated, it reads CASSRLAGGREGYEQYF. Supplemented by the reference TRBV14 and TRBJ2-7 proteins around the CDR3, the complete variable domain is EAGVTQFPSHSVIEKGQTVTLRCDPISGHDNLYWYRRVMGKEIKFLLHFVKESKQDESGMPNNRFLAERTGGTYSTLKVQPAELEDSGVYFCASSRLAGGREGYEQYFGPGTRLTVT.